These 13 T cell receptor beta chains share one sample of origin, sequenced in a study of glioma-infiltrating T cells after dendritic cell vaccination. Here immunoSEQ multiplex PCR was the method, and the copy in TCRdb shows in-frame clones only, minus some. The sample shows fewer than 95,000 clones, 85% of them seen only once. Time point meaning: after dendritic cell vaccination, including at tumor progression/relapse. Sequencing was performed on blood, taken after dendritic cell vaccination. The receptors here all came from a human donor with glioblastoma.

V usage is TRBV7-2 and J usage is TRBJ1-3; D unresolved. CDR1 and CDR2 (germline): SGHTA, FQGNSA. This CDR3 comprises 17 residues. Trimming removed 1 base at V and 0 bases at J, with 13 bases between. DNA for the CDR3: TGTGCCAGCAGCTTAGTTTTCTCCCCTAGCTCTGGAAACACCATATATTTT. It translates to CASSLVFSPSSGNTIYF.

The J gene is TRBJ1-2, the V gene TRBV6-5; possibly TRBD1 for D (5 bases). The germline V and J ends were trimmed by 0 bases and 2 bases, with 13 bases remaining between them. The CDR3 loop spans 16 amino acids. Germline loops: CDR1 MNHEY, CDR2 SVGAGI. This CDR3 is CASSYSLGSGNYGYTF. The CDR3 nucleotides read TGTGCCAGCAGTTACTCATTGGGGTCAGGGAACTATGGCTACACCTTC.

This clone was detected a few times. The V and J genes are TRBV27 and TRBJ2-1; D perhaps matches TRBD2 (6 bases). Trimming removed 7 bases from V and 0 bases from J, with 13 bases in between. The CDR3 sequence is 15 residues long. In germline, CDR1 is MNHEY, CDR2 SMNVEV (reference sequence). This chain's CDR3 is CASKATSGSYNEQFF. CDR3 DNA sequence: TGTGCCAGCAAAGCGACTAGTGGCTCCTACAATGAGCAGTTCTTC.

The V gene is TRBV5-8, the J gene TRBJ2-1; D gene unclear. The CDR3 contains 14 residues. The germline V gene encodes CDR1 SGHTS and CDR2 YDEGEE. V dropped 0 bases and J dropped 5 bases, with 9 bases sitting between them. The CDR3 here is CASSLGNENNEQFF. The DNA of the CDR3 is TGTGCCAGCAGCTTGGGTAATGAGAACAATGAGCAGTTCTTC.

The chain recombines TRBV27 with TRBJ2-7, with 7 bases aligning to TRBD1. Germline assignment: CDR1 MNHEY and CDR2 SMNVEV (reference sequence). The junction had 3 bases not matched to a gene; V was cut back by 6 bases and J by 4 bases. The CDR3 is 12 amino acids. The CDR3 nucleotides read TGTGCCAGCAGAAAACAGGGGTACGAGCAGTACTTC. Encoded protein: CASRKQGYEQYF.

The rearrangement joins TRBV5-4 to TRBJ1-3, with no clear D. The CDR3 contains 18 residues. CDR1 and CDR2 from the germline V gene are SGHNT and YYREEE (reference sequence). V gave up 6 bases and J gave up 2 bases, with 24 bases separating them. CDR3 sequence (DNA): TGTGCCAGCACCTCGAGCCAGGCCGGGGATGGCGCTGGAAACACCATATATTTT. Amino acids: CASTSSQAGDGAGNTIYF.

The CDR3 sequence is CASSSPGGTNPYEQYF. The CDR3 DNA sequence: TGTGCCAGTAGTTCGCCAGGTGGGACAAACCCCTACGAGCAGTACTTC. The chain combines TRBV19 with TRBJ2-7; a weak D match, TRBD1 (6 bases). CDR3 length equals 16 residues. The germline V gene encodes CDR1 LNHDA and CDR2 SQIVND (reference sequence). The V end was cut by 5 bases, the J end by 2 bases, with 19 bases between.

J is TRBJ2-5 and V is TRBV9; 11 bases are shared with TRBD1. Germline CDR1 SGDLS, CDR2 YYNGEE. This CDR3 is built from 16 residues. V gave up 4 bases and J gave up 2 bases; unmatched junction bases: 7. The CDR3: CASSLGTGGLQETQYF. The CDR3 DNA follows: TGTGCCAGCAGCCTCGGGACAGGGGGGCTTCAAGAGACCCAGTACTTC.

This clone was counted only a few times. This chain joins TRBV7-6 and TRBJ1-1, with D perhaps TRBD1 (5 bases). V was clipped by 1 base and J by 1 base, with 10 bases between them. Germline lookup yields CDR1 SGHVS and CDR2 FNYEAQ. The CDR3 is 15 residues long. CDR3 sequence reads: CASSLEGLENTEAFF. The CDR3, as DNA: TGTGCCAGCAGCTTAGAGGGACTGGAGAACACTGAAGCTTTCTTT.

V and J are TRBV7-5 and TRBJ2-7; the listed D gene, TRBD1, was not tested against the DNA. TRBV7-5 is shown as a pseudogene. This CDR3 spans 15 amino acids. DNA for the CDR3: TGTGTCAGAAGCTTCCGGACAGCCTACTCCTACGAGCAGTACTTC. Its translation: CVRSFRTAYSYEQYF.

The chain joins TRBV29-1 to TRBJ1-4, with 7 bases lining up with TRBD1. Germline loops: CDR1 SQVTM, CDR2 ANQGSEA. This CDR3 is built from 15 residues. V lost 6 bases and J lost 2; bases outside the gene matches: 9. CDR3 sequence: CSVATGYGTNEKLFF. The CDR3 DNA reads as TGCAGCGTCGCGACAGGGTATGGGACTAATGAAAAACTGTTTTTT.

J is TRBJ2-7 and V is TRBV7-8; TRBD1 agrees at 10 bases. Germline V CDR1 and CDR2: SGHVS, FQNEAQ. The CDR3 length is 12 residues. J lost 7 bases, V lost 4 bases, and 1 base had no gene match. The CDR3 protein is CASSSDRGEQYF. The CDR3 nucleotides are TGTGCCAGCAGCTCGGACAGGGGGGAGCAGTACTTC.

The V gene is TRBV27, the J gene TRBJ2-3; 12 nucleotides agree with TRBD2. V lost 6 bases to trimming and J lost 0 bases; unmatched junction nucleotides: 16. This CDR3 is 20 amino acids long. Per germline, CDR1 MNHEY and CDR2 SMNVEV (reference sequence). CDR3 nucleotide sequence: TGTGCCAGCAGGGTCTCTAGCGGGAGGGCCACCCGCACTAGCACAGATACGCAGTATTTT. Translated: CASRVSSGRATRTSTDTQYF.